These T cell receptor beta chains were read from a single sample in a study of blood T cell repertoires in COVID-19. Sequenced by immunoSEQ multiplex PCR; TCRdb stores in-frame clones only, minus some. The sample has approximately 250,000 clones, less than 85% seen once. The sequenced sample was peripheral blood. These receptors originate from a man aged 55 to 70 who had recovered from COVID-19. The CDR3 runs from the conserved cysteine through the conserved F or W. A D gene is named only where the DNA matches it firmly. Part of the rows lack a size; the others show once, few, many or a class for expanded clones.

D gene: TRBD1; J gene: TRBJ1-2; V gene: TRBV27; clone size: NA; CDR3 DNA: TGTGCCAGCAGTCGGACAGGGACGGGCTACACCTTC; CDR3 protein: CASSRTGTGYTF
D gene: TRBD1; J gene: TRBJ2-7; V gene: TRBV5-1; clone size: NA; CDR3 DNA: TGCGCCAGCAGCTCGAGGACAGGGTACTCCTACGAGCAGTACTTC; CDR3 protein: CASSSRTGYSYEQYF
D gene: NA; J gene: TRBJ1-1; V gene: TRBV7-8; clone size: NA; CDR3 DNA: TGTGCCAGCAGCTTAGAGGCGGAGACTGAAGCTTTCTTT; CDR3 protein: CASSLEAETEAFF
D gene: TRBD1; J gene: TRBJ1-2; V gene: TRBV2; clone size: NA; CDR3 DNA: TGTGCCAGCAGGCTGGACAGGGGTGGCTACACCTTC; CDR3 protein: CASRLDRGGYTF
D gene: TRBD2; J gene: TRBJ2-1; V gene: TRBV9; clone size: NA; CDR3 DNA: TGTGCCAGCAGCGTAGAGCCCCTAGCGGGGGGGCTCAATGAGCAGTTCTTC; CDR3 protein: CASSVEPLAGGLNEQFF
D gene: NA; J gene: TRBJ1-1; V gene: TRBV28; clone size: NA; CDR3 DNA: TGTGCCAGTACGAACAGGGCGGTGAGCACTGAAGCTTTCTTT; CDR3 protein: CASTNRAVSTEAFF
D gene: NA; J gene: TRBJ1-2; V gene: TRBV5-4; clone size: once; CDR3 DNA: TGTGCCAGCAGCTTGGGGGAGGTGGGGACCTATGGCTACACCTTC; CDR3 protein: CASSLGEVGTYGYTF
D gene: NA; J gene: TRBJ2-1; V gene: TRBV6-4; clone size: NA; CDR3 DNA: TGTGCCAGCAGTGAAACCACAGGCGGGAAGCAGTTCTTC; CDR3 protein: CASSETTGGKQFF
D gene: NA; J gene: TRBJ1-3; V gene: TRBV6-5; clone size: NA; CDR3 DNA: TGTGCCAGCAGTTACTCGGACAGTACTGGAAACACCATATATTTT; CDR3 protein: CASSYSDSTGNTIYF
D gene: NA; J gene: TRBJ1-5; V gene: TRBV15; clone size: NA; CDR3 DNA: TGTGCCACCAGCAGAGAGCGGGGGAATCAGCCCCAGCATTTT; CDR3 protein: CATSRERGNQPQHF
D gene: NA; J gene: TRBJ1-1; V gene: TRBV27; clone size: NA; CDR3 DNA: TGTGCCAGCAGTTTATCGACGGGGGGCTACACTGAAGCTTTCTTT; CDR3 protein: CASSLSTGGYTEAFF
D gene: TRBD2; J gene: TRBJ2-5; V gene: TRBV2; clone size: once; CDR3 DNA: TGTGCCAGCAGAGGGACTAGCGGGGGACGAGAGACCCAGTACTTC; CDR3 protein: CASRGTSGGRETQYF
D gene: TRBD1; J gene: TRBJ1-2; V gene: TRBV27; clone size: NA; CDR3 DNA: TGTGCCAGCAGACCAGACAGGGGCTATGGCTACACCTTC; CDR3 protein: CASRPDRGYGYTF
D gene: NA; J gene: TRBJ1-1; V gene: TRBV11-3; clone size: NA; CDR3 DNA: TGTGCCAGCAGCTTAGATGGAAGCAGGGAGGCTGAAGCTTTCTTT; CDR3 protein: CASSLDGSREAEAFF
D gene: TRBD1; J gene: TRBJ2-1; V gene: TRBV7-8; clone size: NA; CDR3 DNA: TGTGCCAGCAGCCCCCGACAGGGAAGGGATGAGCAGTTCTTC; CDR3 protein: CASSPRQGRDEQFF
D gene: TRBD1; J gene: TRBJ2-3; V gene: TRBV18; clone size: NA; CDR3 DNA: TGTGCCAGCTCACCGACAGGGGCTAGCACAGATACGCAGTATTTT; CDR3 protein: CASSPTGASTDTQYF
D gene: NA; J gene: TRBJ2-1; V gene: TRBV6-5; clone size: NA; CDR3 DNA: TGTGCCAGCAGTTACCCTACTTCCGATGAGCAGTTCTTC; CDR3 protein: CASSYPTSDEQFF
D gene: TRBD1; J gene: TRBJ1-6; V gene: TRBV19; clone size: once; CDR3 DNA: TGTGCCAGTAGTATTTTTGGGACAGGGGACTCACCCCTCCACTTT; CDR3 protein: CASSIFGTGDSPLHF
D gene: TRBD2; J gene: TRBJ2-7; V gene: TRBV5-1; clone size: NA; CDR3 DNA: TGCGCCAGCAGCGCACCGGGACTAGCGCGGGTATACGAGCAGTACTTC; CDR3 protein: CASSAPGLARVYEQYF
D gene: NA; J gene: TRBJ2-7; V gene: TRBV19; clone size: NA; CDR3 DNA: TGTGCCTGGCAGGGCTACGAGCAGTACTTC; CDR3 protein: CAWQGYEQYF
D gene: TRBD2; J gene: TRBJ2-7; V gene: TRBV5-1; clone size: NA; CDR3 DNA: TGCGCCAGCAGCTTGTTGGGGTCGTCTAGCGGGAGCTCCTACGAGCAGTACTTC; CDR3 protein: CASSLLGSSSGSSYEQYF
D gene: TRBD2; J gene: TRBJ2-3; V gene: TRBV5-1; clone size: NA; CDR3 DNA: TGCGCCAGCAGCTTGAGTCTAGCGGGGAGCACAGATACGCAGTATTTT; CDR3 protein: CASSLSLAGSTDTQYF
D gene: TRBD1; J gene: TRBJ1-1; V gene: TRBV29-1; clone size: NA; CDR3 DNA: TGCAGCGTTGCAGGGGGTGAAGCTTTCTTT; CDR3 protein: CSVAGGEAFF
D gene: NA; J gene: TRBJ2-2; V gene: TRBV5-6; clone size: NA; CDR3 DNA: TGTGCCAGCAGAATGTTCGGGACAAACACCGGGGAGCTGTTTTTT; CDR3 protein: CASRMFGTNTGELFF
D gene: TRBD1; J gene: TRBJ1-1; V gene: TRBV19; clone size: NA; CDR3 DNA: TGTGCCAGTAGTACTCAGGGGGGTGGGAAGAAAGCTTTCTTT; CDR3 protein: CASSTQGGGKKAFF
D gene: NA; J gene: TRBJ2-7; V gene: TRBV9; clone size: few; CDR3 DNA: TGTGCCAGCGGAGGGCTGGACGAGCAGTACTTC; CDR3 protein: CASGGLDEQYF
D gene: NA; J gene: TRBJ1-5; V gene: TRBV7-9; clone size: few; CDR3 DNA: TGTGCCAGCAGCTCACAACATCAGCCCCAGCATTTT; CDR3 protein: CASSSQHQPQHF
D gene: TRBD1; J gene: TRBJ2-3; V gene: TRBV24-1; clone size: NA; CDR3 DNA: TGTGCCACCAGTGATCCGGGACAGGGAACAGATACGCAGTATTTT; CDR3 protein: CATSDPGQGTDTQYF
D gene: NA; J gene: TRBJ1-1; V gene: TRBV11-3; clone size: NA; CDR3 DNA: TGTGCCAGCAGCTTAGAGGGGGGGGCTGAGAACACTGAAGCTTTCTTT; CDR3 protein: CASSLEGGAENTEAFF
D gene: NA; J gene: TRBJ1-1; V gene: TRBV10-3; clone size: NA; CDR3 DNA: TGTGCCATTGGGGGGACCTACACTGAAGCTTTCTTT; CDR3 protein: CAIGGTYTEAFF
D gene: NA; J gene: TRBJ1-1; V gene: TRBV30; clone size: NA; CDR3 DNA: TGTGCCTGGAGTGTATCGTTCTGGGGGGGAACTGAAGCTTTCTTT; CDR3 protein: CAWSVSFWGGTEAFF
D gene: TRBD1; J gene: TRBJ1-5; V gene: TRBV6-5; clone size: NA; CDR3 DNA: TGTGCCAGCAGGGATACAGGGGGCAATAATCAGCCCCAGCATTTT; CDR3 protein: CASRDTGGNNQPQHF
D gene: TRBD1; J gene: TRBJ2-2; V gene: TRBV5-1; clone size: NA; CDR3 DNA: TGCGCCAGCAGCCACCCCCGGACAGGGGTTCCCACCGGGGAGCTGTTTTTT; CDR3 protein: CASSHPRTGVPTGELFF
D gene: TRBD2; J gene: TRBJ2-3; V gene: TRBV5-6; clone size: once; CDR3 DNA: TGTGCCAGCAGCACACCGACTAGCGGGGTGGGAGATACGCAGTATTTT; CDR3 protein: CASSTPTSGVGDTQYF
D gene: NA; J gene: TRBJ2-1; V gene: TRBV14; clone size: NA; CDR3 DNA: TGTGCCAGCGCGGGAAATACCTACAATGAGCAGTTCTTC; CDR3 protein: CASAGNTYNEQFF
D gene: NA; J gene: TRBJ1-1; V gene: TRBV6-2/TRBV6-3; clone size: few; CDR3 DNA: TGTGCCAGCAGTAACGACACCGTTGGGAACACTGAAGCTTTCTTT; CDR3 protein: CASSNDTVGNTEAFF
D gene: NA; J gene: TRBJ2-1; V gene: TRBV10-1; clone size: NA; CDR3 DNA: TGCGCCAGCAGTAATATCCAGGGCAATGAGCAGTTCTTC; CDR3 protein: CASSNIQGNEQFF
D gene: TRBD1; J gene: TRBJ1-1; V gene: TRBV5-6; clone size: NA; CDR3 DNA: TGTGCCAGCAGCTTGGTGGGGACAGGGAACACTGAAGCTTTCTTT; CDR3 protein: CASSLVGTGNTEAFF
D gene: TRBD2; J gene: TRBJ2-3; V gene: TRBV4-1; clone size: NA; CDR3 DNA: TGCGCCAGCAGCCACCTGGGACTAGCTACAGATACGCAGTATTTT; CDR3 protein: CASSHLGLATDTQYF
D gene: NA; J gene: TRBJ2-7; V gene: TRBV15; clone size: NA; CDR3 DNA: TGTGCCACCAGCAGGGACACTACCTACGAGCAGTACTTC; CDR3 protein: CATSRDTTYEQYF
D gene: TRBD1; J gene: TRBJ1-2; V gene: TRBV11-2; clone size: NA; CDR3 DNA: TGTGCCAGCAGCTTGGGACAGGGCGCCCCTTATGGCTACACCTTC; CDR3 protein: CASSLGQGAPYGYTF
D gene: TRBD2; J gene: TRBJ2-1; V gene: TRBV4-1; clone size: NA; CDR3 DNA: TGCGCCAGCAGCGGCGGAAGTACTAGCGGTAACAATGAGCAGTTCTTC; CDR3 protein: CASSGGSTSGNNEQFF
D gene: TRBD1; J gene: TRBJ1-2; V gene: TRBV5-4; clone size: NA; CDR3 DNA: TGTGCCAGCAGCTTGGGGGACAGGGTTTACGGCTACACCTTC; CDR3 protein: CASSLGDRVYGYTF
D gene: TRBD1; J gene: TRBJ1-2; V gene: TRBV28; clone size: NA; CDR3 DNA: TGTGCCGGGACCCAGGGGGTCGGTGGCTACACCTTC; CDR3 protein: CAGTQGVGGYTF
D gene: TRBD1; J gene: TRBJ1-5; V gene: TRBV7-2; clone size: NA; CDR3 DNA: TGTGCCAGCAGCACCCGGGACAGGGGCAGCAATCAGCCCCAGCATTTT; CDR3 protein: CASSTRDRGSNQPQHF
D gene: NA; J gene: TRBJ2-1; V gene: TRBV7-9; clone size: NA; CDR3 DNA: TGTGCCAGCAGCTTAGTCGGGGGAGGCTACAATGAGCAGTTCTTC; CDR3 protein: CASSLVGGGYNEQFF
D gene: TRBD1; J gene: TRBJ2-4; V gene: TRBV29-1; clone size: NA; CDR3 DNA: TGCAGCGTTGTGAGACAGGGGGGAAACATTCAGTACTTC; CDR3 protein: CSVVRQGGNIQYF
D gene: NA; J gene: TRBJ2-3; V gene: TRBV5-1; clone size: NA; CDR3 DNA: TGCGCCAGCAGCTACTCCGGGACTAGCACAGATACGCAGTATTTT; CDR3 protein: CASSYSGTSTDTQYF
D gene: NA; J gene: TRBJ2-7; V gene: TRBV5-1; clone size: NA; CDR3 DNA: TGCGCCAGCAGCTCTAATTACGAGCAGTACTTC; CDR3 protein: CASSSNYEQYF
D gene: NA; J gene: TRBJ2-3; V gene: TRBV27; clone size: NA; CDR3 DNA: TGTGCCAGCAGGGGCAGGGGCACAGATACGCAGTATTTT; CDR3 protein: CASRGRGTDTQYF
D gene: NA; J gene: TRBJ2-3; V gene: TRBV30; clone size: NA; CDR3 DNA: TGTGCCTGGAGTACCCAGGGAGATACGCAGTATTTT; CDR3 protein: CAWSTQGDTQYF
D gene: NA; J gene: TRBJ1-4; V gene: TRBV6-7; clone size: NA; CDR3 DNA: TGTGCCAGCAGTTGGGGGGGCGAAAAACTGTTTTTT; CDR3 protein: CASSWGGEKLFF
D gene: NA; J gene: TRBJ2-7; V gene: TRBV2; clone size: NA; CDR3 DNA: TGTGCCAGCATGCGTTTAACCTACGAGCAGTACTTC; CDR3 protein: CASMRLTYEQYF
D gene: TRBD2; J gene: TRBJ2-5; V gene: TRBV7-9; clone size: NA; CDR3 DNA: TGTGCCAGCAGCTTTCCTAGCGGGGGGGCGCGGGAGACCCAGTACTTC; CDR3 protein: CASSFPSGGARETQYF